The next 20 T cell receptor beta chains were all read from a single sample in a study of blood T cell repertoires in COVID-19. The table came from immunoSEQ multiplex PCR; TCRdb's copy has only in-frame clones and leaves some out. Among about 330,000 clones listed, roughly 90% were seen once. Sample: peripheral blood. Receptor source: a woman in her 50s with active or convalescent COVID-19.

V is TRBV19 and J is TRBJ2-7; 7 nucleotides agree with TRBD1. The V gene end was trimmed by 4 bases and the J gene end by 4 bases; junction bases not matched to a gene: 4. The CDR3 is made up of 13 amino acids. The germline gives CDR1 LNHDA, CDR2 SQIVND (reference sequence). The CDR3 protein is CASSTGTEYEQYF. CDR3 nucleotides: TGTGCCAGTAGTACCGGGACAGAATACGAGCAGTACTTC.

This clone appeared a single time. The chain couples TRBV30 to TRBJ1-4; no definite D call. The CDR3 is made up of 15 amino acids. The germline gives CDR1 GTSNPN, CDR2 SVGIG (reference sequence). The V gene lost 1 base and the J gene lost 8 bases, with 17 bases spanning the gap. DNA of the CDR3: TGTGCCTGGAGTGCCCGGTCTTTCTCGGGGGAAAAACTGTTTTTT. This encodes CAWSARSFSGEKLFF.

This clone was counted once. This chain's CDR3 is CASSPGTDPTNEKLFF. The CDR3 nucleotides are TGTGCCAGCAGTCCCGGGACAGATCCAACTAATGAAAAACTGTTTTTT. The chain links TRBV27 to TRBJ1-4; 7 bases line up with TRBD1. CDR1 is MNHEY and CDR2 is SMNVEV in the germline V gene (reference sequence). Trimming cost V 5 bases and J 0 bases; bases outside gene matches: 6. The CDR3 totals 16 residues. Combining the CDR3 with reference TRBV27 and TRBJ1-4 gives the whole variable domain EAQVTQNPRYLITVTGKKLTVTCSQNMNHEYMSWYRQDPGLGLRQIYYSMNVEVTDKGDVPEGYKVSRKEKRNFPLILESPSPNQTSLYFCASSPGTDPTNEKLFFGSGTQLSVL.

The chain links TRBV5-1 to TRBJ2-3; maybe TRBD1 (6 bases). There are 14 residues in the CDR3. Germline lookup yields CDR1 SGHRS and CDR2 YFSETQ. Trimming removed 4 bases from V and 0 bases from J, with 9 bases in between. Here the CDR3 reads CASSNGQSTDTQYF. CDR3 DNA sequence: TGCGCCAGCAGCAACGGACAGAGCACAGATACGCAGTATTTT.

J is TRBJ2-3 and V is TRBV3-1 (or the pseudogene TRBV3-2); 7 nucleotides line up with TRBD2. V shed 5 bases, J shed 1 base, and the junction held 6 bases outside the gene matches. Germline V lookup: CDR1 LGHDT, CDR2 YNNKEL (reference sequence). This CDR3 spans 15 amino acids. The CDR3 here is CASSATSGGTDTQYF. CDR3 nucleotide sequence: TGTGCCAGCAGCGCGACAAGCGGGGGCACAGATACGCAGTATTTT.

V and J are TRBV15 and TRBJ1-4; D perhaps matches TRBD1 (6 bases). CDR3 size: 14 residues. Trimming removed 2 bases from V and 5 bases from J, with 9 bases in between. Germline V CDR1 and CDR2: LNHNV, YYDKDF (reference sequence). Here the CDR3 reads CATSRQGTNEKLFF. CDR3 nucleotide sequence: TGTGCCACCAGCAGACAGGGGACAAATGAAAAACTGTTTTTT.

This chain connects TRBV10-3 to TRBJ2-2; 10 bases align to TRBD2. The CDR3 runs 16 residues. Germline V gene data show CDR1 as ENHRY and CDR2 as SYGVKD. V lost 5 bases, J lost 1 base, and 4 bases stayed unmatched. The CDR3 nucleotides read TGTGCCATCAGTAGGACTAGCGGTGAGAACACCGGGGAGCTGTTTTTT. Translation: CAISRTSGENTGELFF.

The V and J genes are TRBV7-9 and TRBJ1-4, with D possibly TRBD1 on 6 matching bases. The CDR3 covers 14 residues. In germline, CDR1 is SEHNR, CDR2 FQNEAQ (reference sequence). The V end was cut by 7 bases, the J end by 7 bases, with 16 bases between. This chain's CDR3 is CASNRDQASEKLFF. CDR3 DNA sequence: TGTGCCAGCAACAGGGACCAAGCCAGTGAAAAACTGTTTTTT.

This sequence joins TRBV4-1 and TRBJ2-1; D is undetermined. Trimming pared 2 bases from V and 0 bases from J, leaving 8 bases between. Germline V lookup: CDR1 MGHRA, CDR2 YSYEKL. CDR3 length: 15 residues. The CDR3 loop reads CASSQYSSSYNEQFF. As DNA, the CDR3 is TGCGCCAGCAGCCAATACAGCAGCTCCTACAATGAGCAGTTCTTC.

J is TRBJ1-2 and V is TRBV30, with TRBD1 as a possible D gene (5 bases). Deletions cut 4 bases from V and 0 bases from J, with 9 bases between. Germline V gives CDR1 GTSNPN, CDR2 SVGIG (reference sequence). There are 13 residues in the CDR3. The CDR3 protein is CAWTPTANYGYTF. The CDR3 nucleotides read TGTGCCTGGACTCCGACAGCTAACTATGGCTACACCTTC.

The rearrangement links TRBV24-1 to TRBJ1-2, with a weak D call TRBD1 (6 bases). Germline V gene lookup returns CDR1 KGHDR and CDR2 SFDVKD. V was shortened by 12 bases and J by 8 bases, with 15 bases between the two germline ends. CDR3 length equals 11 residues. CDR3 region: CAASGVGGYTF. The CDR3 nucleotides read TGTGCCGCCTCAGGGGTGGGCGGCTACACCTTC.

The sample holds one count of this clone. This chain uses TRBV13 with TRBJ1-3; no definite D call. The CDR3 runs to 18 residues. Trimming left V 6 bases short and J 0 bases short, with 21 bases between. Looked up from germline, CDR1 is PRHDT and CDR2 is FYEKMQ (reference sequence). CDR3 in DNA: TGTGCCAGCAGGTCTAGGCGTGTCGGAGGGCCCTCTGGAAACACCATATATTTT. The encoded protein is CASRSRRVGGPSGNTIYF.

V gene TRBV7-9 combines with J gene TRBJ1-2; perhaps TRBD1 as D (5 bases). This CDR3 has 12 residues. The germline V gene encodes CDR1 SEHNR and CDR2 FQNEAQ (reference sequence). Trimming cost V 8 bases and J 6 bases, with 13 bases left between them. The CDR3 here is CASSTEGHGYTF. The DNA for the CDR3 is TGTGCCAGCTCGACAGAAGGGCATGGCTACACCTTC.

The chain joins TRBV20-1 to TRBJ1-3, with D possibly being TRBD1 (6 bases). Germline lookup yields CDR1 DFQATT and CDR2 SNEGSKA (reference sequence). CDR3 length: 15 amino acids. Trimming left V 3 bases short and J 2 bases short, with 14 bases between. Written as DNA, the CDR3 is TGCAGTGCTAGTGCCCCCAGGGGACCTGGAAACACCATATATTTT. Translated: CSASAPRGPGNTIYF.

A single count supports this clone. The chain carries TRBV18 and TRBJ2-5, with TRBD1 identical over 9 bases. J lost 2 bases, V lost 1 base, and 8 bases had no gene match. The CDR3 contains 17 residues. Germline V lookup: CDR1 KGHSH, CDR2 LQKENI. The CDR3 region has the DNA TGTGCCAGCTCACCACTGGGACAGGGTAGATTGCAAGAGACCCAGTACTTC. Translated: CASSPLGQGRLQETQYF.

The CDR3 coding sequence is TGTGCCAGCAGCTTGGGGACAGGGGTAAGCTACGAGCAGTACTTC. Its protein is CASSLGTGVSYEQYF. This rearrangement joins TRBV11-2 to TRBJ2-7; TRBD1 agrees at 10 bases. Germline V gives CDR1 SGHAT, CDR2 FQNNGV. Trimming removed 3 bases from V and 3 bases from J; junction bases left unmatched: 5. The CDR3 totals 15 residues.

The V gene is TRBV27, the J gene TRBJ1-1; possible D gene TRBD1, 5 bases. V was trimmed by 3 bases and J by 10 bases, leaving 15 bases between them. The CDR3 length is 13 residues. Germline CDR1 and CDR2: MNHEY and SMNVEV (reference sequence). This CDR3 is CASSFQGGFRAFF. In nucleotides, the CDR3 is TGTGCCAGCAGTTTTCAGGGTGGTTTTCGAGCTTTCTTT.

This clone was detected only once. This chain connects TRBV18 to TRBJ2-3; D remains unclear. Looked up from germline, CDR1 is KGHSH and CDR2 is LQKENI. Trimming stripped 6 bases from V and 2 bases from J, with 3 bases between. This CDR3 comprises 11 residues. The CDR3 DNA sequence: TGTGCCAGCTCCCTCACAGATACGCAGTATTTT. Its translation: CASSLTDTQYF.

The CDR3 loop is CASSLTGGATTNYGYTF. CDR3 nucleotide sequence: TGCGCCAGCAGCTTAACGGGGGGCGCGACCACTAACTATGGCTACACCTTC. The chain carries TRBV5-1 and TRBJ1-2; perhaps TRBD1 as D (6 bases). Between the trimmed V and J ends, which lost 2 bases and 0 bases, there was a span of 17 bases. CDR1 and CDR2 (germline): SGHRS, YFSETQ. CDR3 size: 17 residues.

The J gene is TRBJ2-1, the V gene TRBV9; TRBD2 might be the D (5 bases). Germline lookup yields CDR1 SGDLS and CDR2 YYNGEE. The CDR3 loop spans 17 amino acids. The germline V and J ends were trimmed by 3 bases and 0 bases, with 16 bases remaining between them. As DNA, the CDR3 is TGTGCCAGCAGCGCCTGGGCTAGCAGTCGCTCCTACAATGAGCAGTTCTTC. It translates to CASSAWASSRSYNEQFF.